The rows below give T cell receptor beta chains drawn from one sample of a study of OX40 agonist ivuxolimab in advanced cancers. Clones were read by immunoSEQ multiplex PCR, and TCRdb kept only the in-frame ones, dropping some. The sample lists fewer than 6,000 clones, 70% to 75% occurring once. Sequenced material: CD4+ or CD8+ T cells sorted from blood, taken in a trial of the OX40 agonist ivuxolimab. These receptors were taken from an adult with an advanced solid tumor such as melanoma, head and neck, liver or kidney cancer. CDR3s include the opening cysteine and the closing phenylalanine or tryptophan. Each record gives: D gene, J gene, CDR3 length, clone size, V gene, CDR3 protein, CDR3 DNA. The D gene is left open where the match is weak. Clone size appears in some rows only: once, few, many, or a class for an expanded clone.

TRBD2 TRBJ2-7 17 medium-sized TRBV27 CASSLTSGGRHSYEQYF TGTGCCAGCAGTTTAACTAGCGGGGGACGCCACTCCTACGAGCAGTACTTC
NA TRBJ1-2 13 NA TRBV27 CASTLGGAYGYTF TGTGCCAGCACCCTGGGGGGGGCCTATGGCTACACCTTC
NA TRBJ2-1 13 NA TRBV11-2 CASKRSSYNEQFF TGTGCCAGCAAAAGGAGCTCCTACAATGAGCAGTTCTTC
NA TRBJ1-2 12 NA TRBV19 CASSPSAWGYTF TGTGCCAGTAGCCCCTCGGCTTGGGGCTACACCTTC
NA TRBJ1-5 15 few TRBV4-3 CASSQDKGADQPQHF TGCGCCAGCAGCCAAGATAAAGGGGCCGATCAGCCCCAGCATTTT
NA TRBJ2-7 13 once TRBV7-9 CASSLMWGSEQYF TGTGCCAGCAGCTTAATGTGGGGCAGCGAGCAGTACTTC
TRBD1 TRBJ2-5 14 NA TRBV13 CASSPPDRQETQYF TGTGCCAGCAGCCCCCCGGACAGGCAAGAGACCCAGTACTTC
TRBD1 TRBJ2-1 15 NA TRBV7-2 CASSFKGTGSSEQFF TGTGCCAGCAGCTTCAAAGGGACAGGGAGCAGTGAGCAGTTCTTC
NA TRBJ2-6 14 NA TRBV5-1 CASSFASGANVLTF TGCGCCAGCAGCTTTGCCTCTGGGGCCAACGTCCTGACTTTC
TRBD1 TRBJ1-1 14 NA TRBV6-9 CASSFTGEHTEAFF TGTGCCAGCAGTTTCACAGGGGAGCACACTGAAGCTTTCTTT
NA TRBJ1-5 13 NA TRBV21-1 CASSLAARRPQHF TGTGCCAGCAGTTTAGCCGCGAGACGGCCCCAGCATTTT
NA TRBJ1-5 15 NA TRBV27 CASSLRGGSNQPQHF TGTGCCAGCAGTTTAAGGGGGGGTAGCAATCAGCCCCAGCATTTT
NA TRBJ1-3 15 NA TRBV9 CASSVVTTVTTAIYF TGTGCCAGCAGCGTAGTAACGACAGTTACAACGGCCATATATTTT
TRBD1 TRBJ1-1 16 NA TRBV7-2 CASSPRTRTGFTEAFF TGTGCCAGCAGCCCCAGGACCCGGACAGGGTTCACTGAAGCTTTCTTT
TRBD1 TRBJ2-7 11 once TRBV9 CASAGGDEQYF TGTGCCAGCGCAGGGGGTGACGAGCAGTACTTC
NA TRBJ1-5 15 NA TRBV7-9 CASSEGELSNQPQHF TGTGCCAGCAGCGAAGGGGAGCTTAGCAATCAGCCCCAGCATTTT
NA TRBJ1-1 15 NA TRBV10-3 CATKIRGGRDTEAFF TGTGCCACCAAGATCCGAGGGGGGAGAGACACTGAAGCTTTCTTT
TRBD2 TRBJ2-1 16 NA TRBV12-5 CASGHRLAGGGNEQFF TGTGCTAGTGGTCACAGACTAGCGGGAGGGGGAAATGAGCAGTTCTTC
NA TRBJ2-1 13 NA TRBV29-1 CSVETEVYNEQFF TGCAGCGTTGAGACGGAAGTTTACAATGAGCAGTTCTTC
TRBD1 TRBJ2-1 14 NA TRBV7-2 CASSHRDRENEQFF TGTGCCAGCAGCCACCGGGACAGGGAAAATGAGCAGTTCTTC
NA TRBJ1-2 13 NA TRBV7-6 CASSLGRESGYTF TGTGCCAGCAGCTTAGGCAGGGAATCGGGCTACACCTTC
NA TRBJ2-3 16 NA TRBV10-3 CAISAGLLPTTDTQYF TGTGCCATCAGTGCGGGACTTCTCCCAACCACAGATACGCAGTATTTT
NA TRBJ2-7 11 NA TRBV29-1 CSVHDSYEQYF TGCAGCGTTCACGACAGTTACGAGCAGTACTTC
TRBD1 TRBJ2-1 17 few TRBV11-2 CASSWSGGTGGYNEQFF TGTGCCAGCAGCTGGAGCGGTGGGACAGGGGGCTACAATGAGCAGTTCTTC
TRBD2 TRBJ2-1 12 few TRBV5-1 CASSSSGAEQFF TGCGCCAGCAGCTCTAGCGGGGCCGAGCAGTTCTTC
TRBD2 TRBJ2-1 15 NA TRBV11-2 CASSLDGRLANEQFF TGTGCCAGCAGTCTTGACGGGAGGTTGGCTAATGAGCAGTTCTTC
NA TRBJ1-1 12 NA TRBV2 CARHVINLLAFF TGTGCCAGGCACGTCATAAACCTTTTGGCTTTCTTT
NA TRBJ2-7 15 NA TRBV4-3 CASSQDGGPTYEQYF TGCGCCAGCAGCCAAGATGGGGGTCCCACCTACGAGCAGTACTTC
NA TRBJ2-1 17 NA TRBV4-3 CASSHPKGRASYNEQFF TGCGCCAGCAGCCACCCAAAGGGGCGGGCGTCCTACAATGAGCAGTTCTTC
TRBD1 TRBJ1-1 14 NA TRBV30 CAWSVPGGRTEAFF TGTGCCTGGAGTGTACCAGGGGGGAGAACTGAAGCTTTCTTT
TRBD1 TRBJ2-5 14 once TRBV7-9 CASSSGTGVETQYF TGTGCCAGCAGCTCCGGGACAGGGGTGGAGACCCAGTACTTC
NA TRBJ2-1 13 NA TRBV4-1 CASSWTPWNEQFF TGCGCCAGCAGCTGGACCCCTTGGAATGAGCAGTTCTTC